The 5 T cell receptor beta chains reported below all come from one sample, sequenced in a study of T-cell memory formation after mild COVID-19. A single record per CDR3 protein comes from TCRdb applying MiXCR to the 5' RACE reads. The sample yields around 300,000 distinct CDR3 sequences, roughly an eighth seen once. Sequenced input: PBMCs or a T cell subset sorted from them (not recorded which). The receptors here all came from a man between 18 and 35 years old who had mild COVID-19 (a few samples of this study predate the infection). Cell type and time point are not known.

V and J are TRBV6-5 and TRBJ2-3; D tentatively fits TRBD1 or TRBD2 (5 bases each). The V gene lost 1 base and the J gene lost 4 bases, with 15 bases spanning the gap. The CDR3 length is 16 residues. Germline loops: CDR1 MNHEY, CDR2 SVGAGI. The CDR3 DNA sequence: TGTGCCAGCAGTTACTTAGCGCATGGGGCCTCAGATACGCAGTATTTT. It is translated as CASSYLAHGASDTQYF.

This sequence joins TRBV20-1 and TRBJ2-4; 8 bases line up with TRBD1. Germline V gene sequence: CDR1 DFQATT, CDR2 SNEGSKA (reference sequence). Germline trimming cut 6 bases from V and 3 bases from J; bases unmatched to any gene: 4. CDR3 length: 13 amino acids. The CDR3 protein is CSADRVDKNIQYF. The CDR3 nucleotides read TGCAGTGCGGACAGGGTGGACAAAAACATTCAGTACTTC.

This clonotype was observed a few times. The chain employs TRBV10-3 and TRBJ1-6; D possibly corresponds to TRBD1 (6 bases). The germline CDR1 and CDR2 sequences are ENHRY and SYGVKD. The length of the CDR3 is 14 residues. V was pared by 4 bases and J by 7 bases, with 11 bases between. In nucleotides, the CDR3 is TGTGCCATCAGTGGTACAGGGAGAAATTCACCCCTCCACTTT. As protein: CAISGTGRNSPLHF.

The gene calls are TRBV6-5 and TRBJ1-2; D ambiguous. The CDR3 is made up of 14 amino acids. Germline lookup yields CDR1 MNHEY and CDR2 SVGAGI. Trimming stripped 0 bases from V and 0 bases from J, with 5 bases between. The CDR3 nucleotides read TGTGCCAGCAGTTACTCCCGCCCTAACTATGGCTACACCTTC. This gives the protein CASSYSRPNYGYTF.

This clonotype was recorded a few times. The chain links TRBV6-1 to TRBJ1-1, with 7 bases that match TRBD1. Germline lookup yields CDR1 MNHNS and CDR2 SASEGT. Trimming cost V 6 bases and J 1 base; bases outside gene matches: 8. There are 15 residues in the CDR3. This CDR3 reads CASRRGTASNTEAFF. CDR3 coding DNA: TGTGCCAGCAGACGCGGGACAGCGTCGAACACTGAAGCTTTCTTT.